This T cell receptor (beta chain) was obtained from a study of Graves' ophthalmopathy and Graves' hyperthyroidism. Study-wide background: There was a collection of peripheral blood at initial diagnosis, before any treatment. Study-wide results and caveats: It was with roughly 71% sensitivity and under 85% specificity that the model predicted ophthalmopathy progression. Discrimination between ophthalmopathy and stable hyperthyroidism by a 13-signature model showed roughly 88% sensitivity and about 81% specificity.

The V gene's germline CDR1 is MNHEY and CDR2 SVGEGT. This CDR3 has 12 residues. Trimming shortened V by 5 bases and J by 10 bases, and 14 bases separated the two germline ends. RNA transcripts were the template, and TCR beta CDR3 regions were amplified from them. The authors performed first-round RT-PCR with HTBI primers and then a second-round multiplex PCR. MiXCR was run by TCRdb on the multiplex PCR reads, yielding one entry per CDR3 protein. This table holds under 400,000 distinct CDR3 sequences, about 17% found once. This clonotype was observed many times. Its matching antigen is unknown. This clonotype originated in an adult man with Graves' ophthalmopathy. Sequencing used peripheral blood. The chain recombines TRBV6-2 or TRBV6-3 with TRBJ1-1, with D possibly being TRBD1 (6 bases). The CDR3 reads CASSQTGRTAFF. CDR3 DNA: TGTGCCAGCAGTCAAACAGGGAGAACAGCTTTCTTT.